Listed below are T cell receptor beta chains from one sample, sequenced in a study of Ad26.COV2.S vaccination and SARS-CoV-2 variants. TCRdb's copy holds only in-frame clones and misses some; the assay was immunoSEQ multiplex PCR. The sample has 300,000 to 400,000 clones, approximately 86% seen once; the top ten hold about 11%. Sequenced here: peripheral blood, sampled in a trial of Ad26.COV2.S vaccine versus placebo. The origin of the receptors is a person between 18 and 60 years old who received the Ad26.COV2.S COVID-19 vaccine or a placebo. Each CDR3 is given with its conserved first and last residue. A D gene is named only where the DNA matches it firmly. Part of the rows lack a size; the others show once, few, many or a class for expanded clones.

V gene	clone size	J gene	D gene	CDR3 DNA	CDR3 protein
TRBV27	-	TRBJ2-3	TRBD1	TGTGCCAGCAGTCCGACAGGGTCTAGCACAGATACGCAGTATTTT	CASSPTGSSTDTQYF
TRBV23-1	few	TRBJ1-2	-	TGCGCCAGCAGTAAGGGCAGGAGCAACTATGGCTACACCTTC	CASSKGRSNYGYTF
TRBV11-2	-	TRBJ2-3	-	TGTGCCAGCAGCCCCGAGCCCAGGGCGGGTCCAGATACGCAGTATTTT	CASSPEPRAGPDTQYF
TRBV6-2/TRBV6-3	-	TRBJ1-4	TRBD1	TGTGCCAGCAGCCAAACCGGGACAGGGGGCCCGAAACTGTTTTTT	CASSQTGTGGPKLFF
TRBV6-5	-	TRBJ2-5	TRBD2	TGTGCCAGCAGTTACTTTCCTAGCGGGAGTTTTAAGACCCAGTACTTC	CASSYFPSGSFKTQYF
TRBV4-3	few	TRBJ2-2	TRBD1	TGCGCCAGCAGCCAGAGACAGGGGGTCGCCGGGGAGCTGTTTTTT	CASSQRQGVAGELFF
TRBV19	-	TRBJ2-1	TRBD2	TGTGCCAGTAGTATACGTGCGGGGGCCTACAATGAGCAGTTCTTC	CASSIRAGAYNEQFF
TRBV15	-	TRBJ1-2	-	TGTGCCACCAGCCCTAGGGGGTCCTATGGCTACACCTTC	CATSPRGSYGYTF
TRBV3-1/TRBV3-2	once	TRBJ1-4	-	TGTGCCAGCAGCCAGGCCTCCCTTAATGAAAAACTGTTTTTT	CASSQASLNEKLFF
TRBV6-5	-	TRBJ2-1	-	TGTGCCAGCAGTTACGTATTAGACAGCTACAATGAGCAGTTCTTC	CASSYVLDSYNEQFF
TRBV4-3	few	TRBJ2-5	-	TGCGCCAGCAGCCGGGACTACCAAGAGACCCAGTACTTC	CASSRDYQETQYF
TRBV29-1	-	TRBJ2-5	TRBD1	TGCAGCGTAAACAGGGGCGATTTCGAGACCCAGTACTTC	CSVNRGDFETQYF
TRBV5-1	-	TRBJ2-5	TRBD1	TGCGCCAGCAGCTTCGGAACAGGGGAAGAGACCCAGTACTTC	CASSFGTGEETQYF
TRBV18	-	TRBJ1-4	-	TGTGCCAGCTCCCAAGGACTCGATGAAAAACTGTTTTTT	CASSQGLDEKLFF
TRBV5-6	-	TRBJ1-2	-	TGTGCCAGCAGCTTGGGAGGTACAGGTCCCTTTGGCTACACCTTC	CASSLGGTGPFGYTF
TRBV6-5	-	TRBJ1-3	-	TGTGCCAGCAGCGGAAGGGACCGGCGAAACACCATATATTTT	CASSGRDRRNTIYF
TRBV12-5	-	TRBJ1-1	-	TGTGCTAGTTCCCGGCTAGGGAATACTGAAGCTTTCTTT	CASSRLGNTEAFF
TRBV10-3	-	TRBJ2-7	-	TGTGCCATCAGTGAGTCTGCCTACGAGCAGTACTTC	CAISESAYEQYF
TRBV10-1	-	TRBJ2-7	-	TGCGCCAGCGATCTGCCGTGTGGTTGCGAGCAGTACTTC	CASDLPCGCEQYF
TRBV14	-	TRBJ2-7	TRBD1	TGTGCCAGCAGCCAAGAGGAGCGGACAGGGGAATACTTC	CASSQEERTGEYF
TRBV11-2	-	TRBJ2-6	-	TGTGCCAGCAGCTTCTCTGGGGCCAACGTCCTGACTTTC	CASSFSGANVLTF
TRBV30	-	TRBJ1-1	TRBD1	TGTGCCTGGAACCCGGGGACAGGGGGAAATGAAGCTTTCTTT	CAWNPGTGGNEAFF
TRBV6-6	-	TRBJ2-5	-	TGTGCCAGCAGTCGCCTAGACAGGAGAGGCCAAGAGACCCAGTACTTC	CASSRLDRRGQETQYF
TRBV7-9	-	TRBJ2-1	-	TGTGCCAGCAGCTCCCGCGATGCGGTCAATGAGCAGTTCTTC	CASSSRDAVNEQFF
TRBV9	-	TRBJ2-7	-	TGTGCCAGCAGCCCGAGGTCAGCCTACGAGCAGTACTTC	CASSPRSAYEQYF
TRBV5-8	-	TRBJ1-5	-	TGTGCCAGCAGCTCGAAGATCGGGGTAGGTAGCAATCAGCCCCAGCATTTT	CASSSKIGVGSNQPQHF
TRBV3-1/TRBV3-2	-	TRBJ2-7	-	TGTGCCAGCAGCCAAGGCAGGCTAATCTACGAGCAGTACTTC	CASSQGRLIYEQYF
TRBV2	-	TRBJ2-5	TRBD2	TGTGCCAGCAGTAAAAGGGGACTAGCGGGGGGAGGTAGAGAGACCCAGTACTTC	CASSKRGLAGGGRETQYF
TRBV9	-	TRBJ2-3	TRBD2	TGTGCCAGCAGCGCCGATCTAGCGGGGTCGGTGTTAGATACGCAGTATTTT	CASSADLAGSVLDTQYF
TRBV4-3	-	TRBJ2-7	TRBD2	TGCGCCAGCAGCCAAGATGGGCGGGAGGCTCTCTACGAGCAGTACTTC	CASSQDGREALYEQYF
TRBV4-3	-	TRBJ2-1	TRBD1	TGCGCCAGCAGCCAAGCAAACAGGGGGCTAGGGTATGAGCAGTTCTTC	CASSQANRGLGYEQFF
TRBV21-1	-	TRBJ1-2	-	TGTGCCAGCAGCAAAGCAAAAGGCAGGGATGGTTATGGCTACACCTTC	CASSKAKGRDGYGYTF
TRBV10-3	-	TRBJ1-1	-	TGTGCCATCAGCGCCCAGGCTGTGAACACTGAAGCTTTCTTT	CAISAQAVNTEAFF
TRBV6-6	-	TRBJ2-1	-	TGTGCCAGCAGTTACTTGGCGGGTGAGCAGTTCTTC	CASSYLAGEQFF
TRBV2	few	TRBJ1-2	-	TGTGCCAGCAGTGATTTCGAGAGGGGGACCTTC	CASSDFERGTF
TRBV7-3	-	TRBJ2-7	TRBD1	TGTGCCAGCAGCAAACAGGGGTCATTCCGGGAGCAGTACTTC	CASSKQGSFREQYF
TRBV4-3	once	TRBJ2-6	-	TGCGCCAGCAGCTCTTGGGAAGGGGGCTCTGGGGCCAACGTCCTGACTTTC	CASSSWEGGSGANVLTF
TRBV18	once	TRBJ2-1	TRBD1	TGTGCCAGCTCACAGAAAACAGGGGGGTGGAACAATGAGCAGTTCTTC	CASSQKTGGWNNEQFF
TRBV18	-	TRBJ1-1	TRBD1	TGTGCCAGCTCACGACAGGGGGAGACATCTGAAGCTTTCTTT	CASSRQGETSEAFF
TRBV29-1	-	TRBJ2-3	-	TGCAGCTCCTCCTACACAGATACGCAGTATTTT	CSSSYTDTQYF
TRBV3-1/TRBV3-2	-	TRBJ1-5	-	TGTGCCAGCAGCCCTGTCGCAGGGATAAATCAGCCCCAGCATTTT	CASSPVAGINQPQHF
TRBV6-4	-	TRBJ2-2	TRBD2	TGTGCCAGCAATGTGGGGCAGGTAGCGGGGGTCGACACCGGGGAGCTGTTTTTT	CASNVGQVAGVDTGELFF
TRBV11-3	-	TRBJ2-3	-	TGTGCCAGCAGCTTAACATTCACAGATACGCAGTATTTT	CASSLTFTDTQYF
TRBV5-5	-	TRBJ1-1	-	TGTGCCAGCAGCCGAGATCGAGGACTTCCGAACACTGAAGCTTTCTTT	CASSRDRGLPNTEAFF
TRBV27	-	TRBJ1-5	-	TGTGCCAGCAGTTTAAGAGGGGAAGGCACTCAGCCCCAGCATTTT	CASSLRGEGTQPQHF
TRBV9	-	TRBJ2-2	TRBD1	TGTGCCAGCAGCGTAGCTGGACAGGGCGACGGGGAGCTGTTTTTT	CASSVAGQGDGELFF
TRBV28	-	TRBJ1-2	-	TGTGCCAGCAGCACAACGGGGGGGCCGACTACCGGCTACACCTTC	CASSTTGGPTTGYTF
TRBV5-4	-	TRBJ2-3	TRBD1	TGTGCCAGCAGCCAGACAGGGGGGTTGGCCACAGATACGCAGTATTTT	CASSQTGGLATDTQYF
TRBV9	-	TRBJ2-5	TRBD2	TGTGCCAGCAGCGCGGGACTAGCGGGGGGTCCAGGTGAGACCCAGTACTTC	CASSAGLAGGPGETQYF
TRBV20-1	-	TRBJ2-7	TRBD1	TGCAGTGCTAGTCCTGGCCCGGGACAGGGGGCGGATGAGCAGTACTTC	CSASPGPGQGADEQYF
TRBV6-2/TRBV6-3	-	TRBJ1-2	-	TGTGCCAGCAGTTACGGGGGGCTGAGTGGCTACACCTTC	CASSYGGLSGYTF
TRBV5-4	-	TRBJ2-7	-	TGTGCCAGCAGCTTCGACAGCGGTCACGAGCAGTACTTC	CASSFDSGHEQYF
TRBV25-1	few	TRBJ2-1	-	TGTGCCAGCAGTGAATTTCGAAGCTCCTACAATGAGCAGTTCTTC	CASSEFRSSYNEQFF
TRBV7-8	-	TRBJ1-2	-	TGTGCCAGCAGCTTAGGGACCCCTCCGAATAACTATGGCTACACCTTC	CASSLGTPPNNYGYTF
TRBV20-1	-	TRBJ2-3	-	TGCAGTGCTATTTCTGACGCCTCGCAGTATTTT	CSAISDASQYF
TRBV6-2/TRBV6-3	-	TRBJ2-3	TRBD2	TGTGCCAGCAGTTACGGGGGGGAGAAGAGCACAGATACGCAGTATTTT	CASSYGGEKSTDTQYF
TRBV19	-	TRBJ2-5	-	TGTGCCAGTAGTATCGCGGGGCATAGGGGCCAAGAGACCCAGTACTTC	CASSIAGHRGQETQYF
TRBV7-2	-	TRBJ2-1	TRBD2	TGTGCCAGCAGCCGTGGGTGGCGGGGGTCAACCTACAATGAGCAGTTCTTC	CASSRGWRGSTYNEQFF
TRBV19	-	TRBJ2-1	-	TGTGCCAGTAGTATCCGTAGCGGACTGCTTAACTCCTACAATGAGCAGTTCTTC	CASSIRSGLLNSYNEQFF